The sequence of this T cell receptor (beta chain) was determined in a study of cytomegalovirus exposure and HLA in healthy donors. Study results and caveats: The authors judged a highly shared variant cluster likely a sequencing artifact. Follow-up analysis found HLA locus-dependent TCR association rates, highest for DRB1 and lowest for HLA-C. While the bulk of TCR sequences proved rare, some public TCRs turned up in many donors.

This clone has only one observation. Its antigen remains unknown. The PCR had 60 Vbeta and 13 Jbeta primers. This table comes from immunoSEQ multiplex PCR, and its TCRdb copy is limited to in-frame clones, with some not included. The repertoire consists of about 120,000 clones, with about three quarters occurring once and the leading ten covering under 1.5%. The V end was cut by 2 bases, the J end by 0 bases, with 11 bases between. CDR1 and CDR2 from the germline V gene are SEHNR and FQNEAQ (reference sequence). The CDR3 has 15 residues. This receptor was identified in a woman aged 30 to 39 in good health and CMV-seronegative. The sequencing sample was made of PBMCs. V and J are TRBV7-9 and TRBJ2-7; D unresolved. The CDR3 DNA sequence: TGTGCCAGCAGCTTATTTGGGCAGGACTCCTACGAGCAGTACTTC. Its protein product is CASSLFGQDSYEQYF.